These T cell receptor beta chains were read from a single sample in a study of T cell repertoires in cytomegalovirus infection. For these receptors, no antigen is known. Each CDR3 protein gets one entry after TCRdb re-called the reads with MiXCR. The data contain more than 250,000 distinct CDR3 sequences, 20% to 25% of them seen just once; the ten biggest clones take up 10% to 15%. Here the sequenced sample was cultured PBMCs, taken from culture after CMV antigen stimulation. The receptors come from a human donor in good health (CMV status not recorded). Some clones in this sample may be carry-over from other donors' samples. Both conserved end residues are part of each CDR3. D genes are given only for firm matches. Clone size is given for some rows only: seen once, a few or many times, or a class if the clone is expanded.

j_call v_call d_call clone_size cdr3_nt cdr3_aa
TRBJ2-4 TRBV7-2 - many TGTGCCAGCAGCAGCAGGGTACGCGGGGACATTCAGTACTTC CASSSRVRGDIQYF
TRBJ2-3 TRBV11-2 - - TGTGCCAGCAGCTTAGGTTGGAGTTCCGATACGCAGTATTTT CASSLGWSSDTQYF
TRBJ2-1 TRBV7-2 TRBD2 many TGTGCCAGCAGCTCTGGGCTAGCGGGAAACAATGAGCAGTTCTTC CASSSGLAGNNEQFF
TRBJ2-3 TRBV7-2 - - TGTACCAGCAGCTTACTGGTCGCGACAGTAGATACGCAATATTTT CTSSLLVATVDTQYF
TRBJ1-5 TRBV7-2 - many TGTGCCAGCAGCCCTAAATATAGCAATCAGCCCCAGCATTTT CASSPKYSNQPQHF
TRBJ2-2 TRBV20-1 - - TGCAGTGCTAGAGATCGGGGAGGATTGACCGGGGAGCTGTTTTTT CSARDRGGLTGELFF
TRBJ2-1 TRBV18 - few TGTGCCAGCTCACCAGGTTTGAGGACTAAGCCAGAGGCTGAGCAGTTCTTC CASSPGLRTKPEAEQFF
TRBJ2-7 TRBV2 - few TGTGCCAGCAGTGAAGCGCAGGGCTACGAGCAGTACTTC CASSEAQGYEQYF
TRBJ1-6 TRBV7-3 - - TGTGCCAGCGGGGTTCGGGGAAATTCACCCCTCCACTTT CASGVRGNSPLHF
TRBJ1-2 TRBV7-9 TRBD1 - TGTGCCAGCAAAACGACAGGGGTCCGGGGCTACACCTTC CASKTTGVRGYTF
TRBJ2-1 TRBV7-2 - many TGTGCCAGCAGCTTAGGGTATCAATCCTACAATGAGCAGTTCTTC CASSLGYQSYNEQFF
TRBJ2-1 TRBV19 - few TGTGCCAGTAGTATACAGGGGGGGTTTGATGAGCAGTTCTTC CASSIQGGFDEQFF
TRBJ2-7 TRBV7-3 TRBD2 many TGTGCCAGCAGCTTACTAGCGGGAGAGGGATACGAGCAGTACTTC CASSLLAGEGYEQYF
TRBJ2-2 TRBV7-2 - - TGTGCCAGCCGGTCAAGGGCAGGGGTTCTTGCCGGGGAGCTGTTTTTT CASRSRAGVLAGELFF
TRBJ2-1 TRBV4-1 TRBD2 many TGCGCCAGCAGCCCGCGTCTAGAGAGTAGCGGGGTGAGCTCCTACAATGAGCAGTTCTTC CASSPRLESSGVSSYNEQFF
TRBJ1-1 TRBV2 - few TGTGCCAGCAGTGATGGAGACCTTCTACTGAACACTGAAGCTTTCTTT CASSDGDLLLNTEAFF
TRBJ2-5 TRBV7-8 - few TGTGCCAGCAGAAAAAGAGGGGAGACCCAGTACTTC CASRKRGETQYF
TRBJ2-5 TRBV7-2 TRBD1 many TGTGCCAGCAGCTTCCGGGACAGCCAAGAGACCCAGTACTTC CASSFRDSQETQYF
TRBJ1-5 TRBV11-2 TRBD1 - TGTGCCAGCAGCTGGGGACAGGGGGGTGGTCAGCCCCAGCATTTT CASSWGQGGGQPQHF
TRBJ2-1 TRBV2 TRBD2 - TGTGCCAGCACCGTAGGACTAGCGGGAGGCGACGAGCAGTTCTTC CASTVGLAGGDEQFF
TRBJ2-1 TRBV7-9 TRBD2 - TGTGCCAGCAGCTCGACTAGCGGGAGGTCAGATGAGCAGTTCTTC CASSSTSGRSDEQFF
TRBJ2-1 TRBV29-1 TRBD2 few TGCAGCGTTGGCCCTAGCGGGAACATTGAGCAGTTCTTC CSVGPSGNIEQFF
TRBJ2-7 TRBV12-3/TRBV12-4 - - TGTGCCAGCAGTTTAGTATTGGGCGGAATTAGCTCCTACGAGCAGTACTTC CASSLVLGGISSYEQYF
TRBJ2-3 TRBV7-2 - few TGTGCCAGCAGCTCCTACCTCGGGTTGGCTGCAGATACGCAGTATTTT CASSSYLGLAADTQYF
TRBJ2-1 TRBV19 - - TGTGCCAGTAGTTATCGGCGGGGCAGCTCCTACAATGAGCAGTTCTTC CASSYRRGSSYNEQFF
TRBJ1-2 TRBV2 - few TGTGCCAGCAGTGACCAGAACTATGGCTACACCTTC CASSDQNYGYTF
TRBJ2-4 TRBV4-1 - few TGCGCCAGCAGCCAAGTGGGGACCGGGACAGCCAAAAACATTCAGTACTTC CASSQVGTGTAKNIQYF